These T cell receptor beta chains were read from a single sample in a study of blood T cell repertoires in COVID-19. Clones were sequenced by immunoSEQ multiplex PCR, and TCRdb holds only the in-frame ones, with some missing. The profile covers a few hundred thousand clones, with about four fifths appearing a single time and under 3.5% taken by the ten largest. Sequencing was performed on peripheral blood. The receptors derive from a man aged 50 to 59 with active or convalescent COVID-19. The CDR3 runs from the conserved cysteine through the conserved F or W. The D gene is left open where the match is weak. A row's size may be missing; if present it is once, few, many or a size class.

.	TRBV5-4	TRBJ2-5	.	TGTGCCAGCAGCTTAGACCCGCGGGCAGAGACCCAGTACTTC	CASSLDPRAETQYF
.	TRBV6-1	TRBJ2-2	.	TGTGCCAGCAGTGAAGCGGGAAAGGGGACCGGGGAGCTGTTTTTT	CASSEAGKGTGELFF
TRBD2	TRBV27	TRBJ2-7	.	TGTGCCAGCAGGCTAGCGGGACGCTACGAGCAGTACTTC	CASRLAGRYEQYF
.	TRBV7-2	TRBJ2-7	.	TGTGCCAGCAGCTTATCCCCCAGCTCCTACGAGCAGTACTTC	CASSLSPSSYEQYF
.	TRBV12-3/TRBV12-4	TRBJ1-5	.	TGTGCCAGCATGCAGTGGAATCAGCCCCAGCATTTT	CASMQWNQPQHF
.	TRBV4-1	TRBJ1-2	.	TGCGCCAGCAGCCTACTCTCGACAGTTAACTATGGCTACACCTTC	CASSLLSTVNYGYTF
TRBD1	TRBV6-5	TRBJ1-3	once	TGTGCCAGCAGTTATTTCGCCGGGACAGGGACAAACACCATATATTTT	CASSYFAGTGTNTIYF
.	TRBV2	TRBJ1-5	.	TGTGCCAGCAGTGTAAGCAGGGCTCAGCCCCAGCATTTT	CASSVSRAQPQHF
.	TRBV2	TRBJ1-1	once	TGTGCCAGCAAGGAGCAGGAGGGGGAAGCTTTCTTT	CASKEQEGEAFF
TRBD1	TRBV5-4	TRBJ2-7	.	TGTGCCAGCAGCGCGACAGGGGACTACGAGCAGTACTTC	CASSATGDYEQYF
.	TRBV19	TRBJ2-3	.	TGTGCCAGTAGGACTACTAGCTCCCGGGTAGATACGCAGTATTTT	CASRTTSSRVDTQYF
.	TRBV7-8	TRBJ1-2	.	TGTGCCAGCAGCAACGATTTTGCAGGGGACTATGGCTACACCTTC	CASSNDFAGDYGYTF
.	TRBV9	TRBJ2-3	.	TGTGCCAGCAGCGAGTATACTGATACGCAGTATTTT	CASSEYTDTQYF
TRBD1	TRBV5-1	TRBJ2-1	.	TGCGCCAGCAGCTTGGGGACAGGGTATTCTGAGCAGTTCTTC	CASSLGTGYSEQFF
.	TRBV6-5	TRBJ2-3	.	TGTGCCAGCATTTTCCGGGCAGGGTGGAAAGATACGCAGTATTTT	CASIFRAGWKDTQYF
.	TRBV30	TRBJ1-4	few	TGTGCCTGGAGTGTATGGGGGAGGAATGAAAAACTGTTTTTT	CAWSVWGRNEKLFF
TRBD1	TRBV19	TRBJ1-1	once	TGTGCCAGTAGTACCTACAGGGGCCTAGGGACTGAAGCTTTCTTT	CASSTYRGLGTEAFF
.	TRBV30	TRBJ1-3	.	TGTGCCTGCTACGAGGAGGGCTCTGGAAACACCATATATTTT	CACYEEGSGNTIYF
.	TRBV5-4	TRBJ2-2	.	TGTGCCAGCAGCTTGAAAGGTGGGCAGCCCCCCGGGGAGCTGTTTTTT	CASSLKGGQPPGELFF
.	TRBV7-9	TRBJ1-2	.	TGTGCCAGCGGTGACTACCAAGGTGGCTACACCTTC	CASGDYQGGYTF
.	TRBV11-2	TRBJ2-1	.	TGTGCCAGCAGCCGCGACACCTACAATGAGCAGTTCTTC	CASSRDTYNEQFF
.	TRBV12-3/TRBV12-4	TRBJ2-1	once	TGTGCCAGCCGTTGGGGAGTTAATGAGCAGTTCTTC	CASRWGVNEQFF
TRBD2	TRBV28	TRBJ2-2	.	TGTGCCAGCAGCATAGCGGGGGCGAACACCGGGGAGCTGTTTTTT	CASSIAGANTGELFF
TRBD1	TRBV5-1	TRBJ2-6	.	TGCGCCAGCAGCGGGACAGCCTCCATTACTGGGGCCAACGTCCTGACTTTC	CASSGTASITGANVLTF
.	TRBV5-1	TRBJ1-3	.	TGCGCCAGCAGCTTGGGGACAGACGGAAACACCATATATTTT	CASSLGTDGNTIYF
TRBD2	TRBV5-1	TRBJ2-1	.	TGCGCCAGCAGCTTGACCTTGACTAGCGGAGGGAATGAGCAGTTCTTC	CASSLTLTSGGNEQFF
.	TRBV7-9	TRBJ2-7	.	TGTGCCAGCAGCTTAGGCGACGCGGGCCCCATGCGAGAGCAGTACTTC	CASSLGDAGPMREQYF